A selection of T cell receptor beta chains follows, all from one sample in a study of blood T cell repertoires in COVID-19. The assay was immunoSEQ multiplex PCR, and TCRdb's table has in-frame clones only and misses some. The repertoire consists of 20,000 to 30,000 clones, with approximately 96% occurring once and the leading ten covering roughly 3.7%. The specimen sequenced was peripheral blood. All receptors come from a human donor with active COVID-19. The donor label of this sample is uncertain. Each CDR3 is given with its conserved first and last residue. Fields, in order: V gene, clone size, J gene, D gene, CDR3 protein, CDR3 DNA. A D gene is named only where the DNA matches it firmly. The size of a clone is reported for some rows only, either as once, few or many, or as a class for expanded clones.

V: TRBV28
size: -
J: TRBJ2-5
D: -
CDR3: CASSSVWTDQETQYF
DNA: TGTGCCAGCAGCTCCGTTTGGACAGACCAAGAGACCCAGTACTTC

V: TRBV7-6
size: -
J: TRBJ1-2
D: TRBD1
CDR3: CASSLEGARGYGYTF
DNA: TGTGCCAGCAGCTTAGAGGGGGCGCGGGGCTATGGCTACACCTTC

V: TRBV10-1
size: once
J: TRBJ2-7
D: TRBD2
CDR3: CASSETASGVYEQYF
DNA: TGCGCCAGCAGTGAGACAGCTAGCGGCGTCTACGAGCAGTACTTC

V: TRBV6-6
size: -
J: TRBJ2-1
D: TRBD1
CDR3: CASSYPNRGVYNEQFF
DNA: TGTGCCAGCAGTTACCCAAACAGGGGGGTTTACAATGAGCAGTTCTTC

V: TRBV9
size: once
J: TRBJ1-3
D: TRBD1
CDR3: CASALGPGGSGNTIYF
DNA: TGTGCCAGCGCCCTGGGTCCAGGGGGCTCTGGAAACACCATATATTTT

V: TRBV5-4
size: -
J: TRBJ1-5
D: TRBD1
CDR3: CASSLDRTGAQPQHF
DNA: TGTGCCAGCAGCCTGGACCGGACAGGGGCCCAGCCCCAGCATTTT

V: TRBV5-4
size: -
J: TRBJ2-1
D: TRBD2
CDR3: CASSSGLAGATEQFF
DNA: TGTGCCAGCAGCTCGGGACTAGCGGGAGCGACTGAGCAGTTCTTC

V: TRBV6-5
size: -
J: TRBJ2-7
D: -
CDR3: CASSLDRWDKQYF
DNA: TGTGCCAGCAGCCTGGACAGATGGGACAAGCAGTACTTC

V: TRBV4-1
size: -
J: TRBJ2-7
D: -
CDR3: CASSRNTGSSYEQYF
DNA: TGCGCCAGCAGCCGTAACACCGGGTCGTCCTACGAGCAGTACTTC

V: TRBV7-2
size: -
J: TRBJ2-5
D: TRBD2
CDR3: CASSPGTSGSLYETQYF
DNA: TGTGCCAGCAGCCCCGGGACTAGCGGGAGTTTGTATGAGACCCAGTACTTC

V: TRBV28
size: few
J: TRBJ2-7
D: TRBD2
CDR3: CASSHESLAVSYEQYF
DNA: TGTGCCAGCAGCCATGAGTCACTAGCGGTCTCCTACGAGCAGTACTTC

V: TRBV5-1
size: -
J: TRBJ2-3
D: TRBD2
CDR3: CASSFRLAGGQSDTQYF
DNA: TGCGCCAGCAGCTTCAGACTAGCGGGGGGGCAGTCAGATACGCAGTATTTT

V: TRBV21-1
size: -
J: TRBJ1-5
D: -
CDR3: CASSTIRGQPQHF
DNA: TGTGCCAGCAGCACAATAAGGGGTCAGCCCCAGCATTTT

V: TRBV11-2
size: -
J: TRBJ2-2
D: -
CDR3: CASSLGGANTGELFF
DNA: TGTGCCAGCAGCTTAGGCGGGGCGAACACCGGGGAGCTGTTTTTT

V: TRBV6-6
size: -
J: TRBJ1-5
D: TRBD1
CDR3: CASSPGQGSINQPQHF
DNA: TGTGCCAGCAGCCCCGGACAGGGAAGCATCAATCAGCCCCAGCATTTT

V: TRBV9
size: -
J: TRBJ2-5
D: TRBD2
CDR3: CASSAGLAEETQYF
DNA: TGTGCCAGCAGCGCCGGACTAGCGGAAGAGACCCAGTACTTC

V: TRBV27
size: -
J: TRBJ1-4
D: TRBD1
CDR3: CASSPPGQHNEKLFF
DNA: TGTGCCAGCAGCCCGCCGGGACAGCACAATGAAAAACTGTTTTTT

V: TRBV19
size: -
J: TRBJ2-1
D: TRBD1
CDR3: CASSTRGQGTYNEQFF
DNA: TGTGCCAGTAGTACGAGGGGACAGGGTACCTACAATGAGCAGTTCTTC

V: TRBV5-1
size: -
J: TRBJ1-4
D: -
CDR3: CASSLDYFNEKLFF
DNA: TGCGCCAGCAGCTTGGACTACTTTAATGAAAAACTGTTTTTT

V: TRBV19
size: once
J: TRBJ1-5
D: -
CDR3: CASSIAPGNQPQHF
DNA: TGTGCCAGTAGTATAGCCCCGGGGAATCAGCCCCAGCATTTT

V: TRBV3-1/TRBV3-2
size: -
J: TRBJ2-3
D: TRBD1
CDR3: CASSQDRTGGTDTQYF
DNA: TGTGCCAGCAGCCAAGATCGTACAGGGGGCACAGATACGCAGTATTTT

V: TRBV5-1
size: -
J: TRBJ2-5
D: -
CDR3: CASSLSSGEETQYF
DNA: TGCGCCAGCAGCTTGTCCTCAGGTGAAGAGACCCAGTACTTC

V: TRBV11-2
size: -
J: TRBJ1-1
D: -
CDR3: CASSLGRANTEAFF
DNA: TGTGCCAGCAGCTTAGGCAGGGCGAACACTGAAGCTTTCTTT

V: TRBV5-1
size: -
J: TRBJ2-5
D: -
CDR3: CASSLPQGTGTETQYF
DNA: TGCGCCAGCAGCTTGCCGCAAGGAACAGGGACAGAGACCCAGTACTTC

V: TRBV30
size: once
J: TRBJ2-5
D: -
CDR3: CAWSVGGGGETQYF
DNA: TGTGCCTGGAGTGTGGGAGGGGGAGGAGAGACCCAGTACTTC